These 21 T cell receptor beta chains were all obtained from the same sample, sequenced in a study of blood T cell repertoires in COVID-19. The repertoire was sequenced with immunoSEQ multiplex PCR; TCRdb's copy has only in-frame clones and lacks some. The sample yields 210,000 or so clones, 85% to 90% seen once. Sequencing input: peripheral blood. These receptors were collected from a man aged 25 to 40 with COVID-19, enrolled during active disease.

This chain connects TRBV23-1 to TRBJ2-7; D perhaps matches TRBD1 (6 bases). TRBV23-1 is an ORF; its function is uncertain. The CDR3 runs 15 residues. The V end was cut by 2 bases, the J end by 3 bases, with 14 bases between. The CDR3: CASSQTDRIGYEQYF. The DNA for the CDR3 is TGCGCCAGCAGTCAAACGGACAGAATCGGCTACGAGCAGTACTTC.

The chain joins TRBV6-2 or TRBV6-3 to TRBJ2-1; 11 nucleotides agree with TRBD2. Germline CDR1 and CDR2: MNHEY and SVGEGT. V was clipped by 2 bases and J by 13 bases; unmatched bases: 13. This CDR3 spans 16 amino acids. As DNA, the CDR3 is TGTGCCAGCAGTTACCGCGGACTAGCGGGTCGGACGACACAGTTCTTC. Amino acids: CASSYRGLAGRTTQFF.

The CDR3 region has the DNA TGTGCCAGCAGCTTGGGACTAGCGGGTATACAAGAGACCCAGTACTTC. It encodes CASSLGLAGIQETQYF. V gene TRBV5-6 combines with J gene TRBJ2-5; 10 nucleotides match TRBD2. Germline V CDR1 and CDR2: SGHDT, YYEEEE. There are 16 residues in the CDR3. J was trimmed by 2 bases and V by 0 bases; bases with no gene match: 4.

The chain combines TRBV5-1 with TRBJ2-7, with 9 bases matching TRBD2. From germline, CDR1 is SGHRS and CDR2 YFSETQ. Trimming cost V 0 bases and J 0 bases; bases outside gene matches: 1. The CDR3 totals 15 residues. The CDR3 bases are TGCGCCAGCAGCTTGGAACTAGCGGGCTCCTACGAGCAGTACTTC. It is translated as CASSLELAGSYEQYF.

This chain links TRBV9 with TRBJ1-5; D gene ambiguous. Trimming took 4 bases from V and 7 from J, leaving 18 bases between them. The CDR3 sequence is 15 residues long. Germline CDR1 and CDR2: SGDLS and YYNGEE. This CDR3 is CASSQDSSGMQPQHF. The CDR3 nucleotides read TGTGCCAGCAGCCAAGATTCGTCCGGGATGCAGCCCCAGCATTTT.

This chain uses TRBV2 with TRBJ1-1; D is unresolved. The germline V gene encodes CDR1 SNHLY and CDR2 FYNNEI. Between the trimmed V and J ends, which lost 7 bases and 4 bases, there was a span of 16 bases. The length of the CDR3 is 14 residues. CDR3 amino acids: CASKSRGWGTEAFF. The CDR3 DNA follows: TGTGCCAGCAAAAGCCGGGGATGGGGCACTGAAGCTTTCTTT.

The CDR3 protein is CASSIEQYNSPLHF. The DNA of the CDR3 is TGTGCCAGTAGTATAGAACAGTATAATTCACCCCTCCACTTT. V usage is TRBV19 and J usage is TRBJ1-6; no firm D call. The CDR3 has 14 amino acids. Germline lookup yields CDR1 LNHDA and CDR2 SQIVND (reference sequence). V was pared by 0 bases and J by 4 bases, with 4 bases between.

The V and J genes are TRBV10-3 and TRBJ2-2; the match to TRBD1 covers 8 bases. CDR3 length: 16 amino acids. V shed 4 bases and J 2 bases; nucleotides not matched to a gene: 6. CDR1 and CDR2 (germline): ENHRY, SYGVKD. The CDR3 coding sequence is TGTGCCATCAGTGGCACCGGGACAGGAAACACCGGGGAGCTGTTTTTT. Protein product: CAISGTGTGNTGELFF.

V gene TRBV4-2 combines with J gene TRBJ2-3; D gene ambiguous. The CDR3 consists of 13 residues. Per the germline V gene, CDR1 is LGHNA and CDR2 is YNFKEQ. The V end was cut by 0 bases, the J end by 5 bases, with 6 bases between. This CDR3 is CASSQEQKDTQYF. CDR3 coding DNA: TGTGCCAGCAGCCAAGAGCAGAAAGATACGCAGTATTTT.

V usage is TRBV6-4 and J usage is TRBJ2-3, with 8 bases aligning to TRBD1. Germline V lookup: CDR1 MRHNA, CDR2 SNTAGT. This CDR3 region has 17 residues. J gave up 0 bases and V 2 bases, and 7 bases lay outside the gene matches. The CDR3 coding sequence is TGTGCCAGCAGTGACAGCCTAAGGACAGGGAGCACAGATACGCAGTATTTT. Its protein is CASSDSLRTGSTDTQYF.

This clone appeared once. This chain joins TRBV28 and TRBJ2-7; no firm D call. V was shortened by 2 bases and J by 9 bases, with 11 bases between the two germline ends. The germline gives CDR1 MDHEN, CDR2 SYDVKM. The CDR3 is made up of 12 amino acids. The chain's CDR3 is CASSLTQERQYF. CDR3 DNA: TGTGCCAGCAGTTTAACTCAGGAACGGCAGTACTTC.

V and J are TRBV9 and TRBJ2-3, with D tentatively TRBD1 (7 bases). The germline V and J ends were trimmed by 3 bases and 1 base, with 12 bases remaining between them. In germline, CDR1 is SGDLS, CDR2 YYNGEE. This CDR3 region has 15 residues. In DNA form, the CDR3 reads TGTGCCAGCAGCGCAGGGGGGCTGGGCACAGATACGCAGTATTTT. Translating it yields CASSAGGLGTDTQYF.

The chain carries TRBV4-1 and TRBJ2-7, with 8 bases identical to TRBD1. V lost 2 bases to trimming and J lost 0 bases; unmatched junction nucleotides: 18. Looked up from germline, CDR1 is MGHRA and CDR2 is YSYEKL. The CDR3 runs 20 residues. The CDR3 spells CASSQRPGQENNYSSYEQYF. CDR3 in DNA: TGCGCCAGCAGCCAAAGACCGGGACAGGAAAATAACTATAGCTCCTACGAGCAGTACTTC.

The chain links TRBV28 to TRBJ2-3; 9 positions agree with TRBD1. Germline V lookup: CDR1 MDHEN, CDR2 SYDVKM. The CDR3 runs 15 residues. After removal of 2 bases from V and 4 bases from J, the junction contained 4 bases not matched to a gene. Here the CDR3 DNA reads TGTGCCAGCAGTTTACCAGGGACAGGGTCAGATACGCAGTATTTT. The encoded protein is CASSLPGTGSDTQYF. Together with reference TRBV28 and TRBJ2-3, the CDR3 gives the full variable domain: DVKVTQSSRYLVKRTGEKVFLECVQDMDHENMFWYRQDPGLGLRLIYFSYDVKMKEKGDIPEGYSVSREKKERFSLILESASTNQTSMYLCASSLPGTGSDTQYFGPGTRLTVL.

The J gene is TRBJ2-5, the V gene TRBV2; 11 nucleotides agree with TRBD1. The CDR3 contains 17 residues. The ends lost 2 bases at V and 5 bases at J; junction bases unmatched: 10. The germline V gene has CDR1 SNHLY and CDR2 FYNNEI. CDR3 loop: CASSEYGTGGALETQYF. CDR3 DNA sequence: TGTGCCAGCAGTGAATATGGGACAGGGGGTGCACTGGAGACCCAGTACTTC.

In DNA, the CDR3 is TGCGCCAGCAGCTCTCTAGCGGGGAGCTACAATGAGCAGTTCTTC. It specifies CASSSLAGSYNEQFF. This chain joins TRBV5-1 and TRBJ2-1, with 9 positions matching TRBD2. Germline V gene sequence: CDR1 SGHRS, CDR2 YFSETQ. The CDR3 spans 15 residues. The ends lost 3 bases at V and 3 bases at J; junction bases unmatched: 4.

The chain is built from TRBV7-9 and TRBJ2-7; TRBD1 might be the D (6 bases). The CDR3 contains 16 residues. Per the germline V gene, CDR1 is SEHNR and CDR2 is FQNEAQ (reference sequence). V was clipped by 4 bases and J by 0 bases, with 16 bases between them. The CDR3: CASSSSRDINSYEQYF. In DNA, the CDR3 is TGTGCCAGCAGCTCAAGCCGGGACATTAACTCCTACGAGCAGTACTTC. The whole variable domain, remainder taken from reference TRBV7-9 and TRBJ2-7, is DTGVSQNPRHKITKRGQNVTFRCDPISEHNRLYWYRQTLGQGPEFLTYFQNEAQLEKSRLLSDRFSAERPKGSFSTLEIQRTEQGDSAMYLCASSSSRDINSYEQYFGPGTRLTVT.

The chain is built from TRBV21-1 and TRBJ2-1; the D call TRBD2 from the table was never checked on the DNA. TRBV21-1 is a documented pseudogene. There are 19 residues in the CDR3. The CDR3 here is CASSDIGLCVSVSYNEQFF. The CDR3 DNA sequence: TGTGCCAGCAGCGATATTGGGTTATGTGTAAGCGTCTCCTACAATGAGCAGTTCTTC.

This CDR3 reads CASSYSGGTGEQYF. For the CDR3, the DNA is TGTGCCAGCAGTTACTCGGGCGGAACAGGCGAGCAGTACTTC. The V call is TRBV6-5, the J call TRBJ2-7, with D perhaps TRBD1 (5 bases). This CDR3 has 14 residues. CDR1 is MNHEY, CDR2 SVGAGI, per germline. With 0 bases removed from V and 6 bases from J, the gap between germline ends came to 12 bases.

V gene TRBV6-5 combines with J gene TRBJ2-5; 12 nucleotides agree with TRBD2. J gave up 5 bases and V 8 bases, and 9 bases lay outside the gene matches. The V gene's germline CDR1 is MNHEY and CDR2 SVGAGI. This CDR3 contains 15 residues. CDR3 in amino acids: CASGATSGRMETQYF. As DNA, the CDR3 is TGTGCCAGCGGGGCTACTAGCGGGAGGATGGAGACCCAGTACTTC.

V and J are TRBV27 and TRBJ1-1, with D unclear. The CDR3 consists of 12 residues. Trimming cost V 3 bases and J 7 bases, with 9 bases left between them. Germline CDR1 reads MNHEY; CDR2 reads SMNVEV (reference sequence). This CDR3 reads CASSFRRGEAFF. DNA of the CDR3: TGTGCCAGCAGTTTTAGACGGGGTGAAGCTTTCTTT.